This is a list of T cell receptor beta chains from one sample in a study of long-term antiretroviral therapy in people with HIV. The data were produced by immunoSEQ multiplex PCR, yet TCRdb's version contains in-frame clones alone and is incomplete. Altogether 20,000 to 25,000 clones are present, 82% being singletons, with the ten largest covering roughly 10%. Here the sequenced sample was unsorted PBMCs, taken around 2.4 years after starting antiretroviral therapy. The receptors were sampled from a middle-aged man with HIV. Each CDR3 is given with its conserved first and last residue. The D gene is left open where the match is weak. Not every row has a clone size; where given, it reads once, few, many or a size class.

>TRBD2|TRBV6-5|TRBJ2-7|-
CASSLAGLTYEQYF
TGTGCCAGCAGTTTAGCGGGCCTAACCTACGAGCAGTACTTC
>-|TRBV2|TRBJ1-5|-
CASMREDSNQPQHF
TGTGCCAGCATGAGGGAAGATAGCAATCAGCCCCAGCATTTT
>-|TRBV14|TRBJ2-6|-
CASSQEGSGANVLTF
TGTGCCAGCAGCCAAGAAGGGTCAGGGGCCAACGTCCTGACTTTC
>TRBD1|TRBV7-9|TRBJ1-6|-
CASSSGQGNSPLHF
TGTGCCAGCAGCTCGGGACAGGGGAATTCACCCCTCCACTTT
>TRBD2|TRBV7-9|TRBJ2-5|-
CASSGGASGAQETQYF
TGTGCCAGCAGCGGGGGGGCTAGCGGGGCCCAAGAGACCCAGTACTTC
>-|TRBV7-3|TRBJ2-3|once
CASSPGADHTDTQYF
TGTGCCAGCAGCCCGGGGGCGGATCACACAGATACGCAGTATTTT
>TRBD1|TRBV18|TRBJ2-5|-
CASSPDRGIQETQYF
TGTGCCAGCTCACCGGACAGGGGGATTCAAGAGACCCAGTACTTC
>-|TRBV2|TRBJ2-3|few
CASNPPFTDTQYF
TGTGCCAGCAACCCCCCTTTCACAGATACGCAGTATTTT
>-|TRBV4-2|TRBJ1-3|-
CASSHHPPGTGNTIYF
TGTGCCAGCAGCCATCACCCCCCAGGCACTGGAAACACCATATATTTT
>-|TRBV15|TRBJ2-3|once
CATSRDPASTDTQYF
TGTGCCACCAGCAGAGATCCCGCTAGCACAGATACGCAGTATTTT
>-|TRBV5-1|TRBJ2-2|-
CASSRDAGTGELFF
TGCGCCAGCAGTCGGGACGCGGGCACCGGGGAGCTGTTTTTT
>TRBD1|TRBV4-2|TRBJ2-1|few
CASSQERDRDYNEQFF
TGTGCCAGCAGCCAAGAACGGGACAGGGACTACAATGAGCAGTTCTTC
>-|TRBV9|TRBJ2-3|once
CASSVEREITDTQYF
TGTGCCAGCAGCGTAGAACGGGAGATCACAGATACGCAGTATTTT
>-|TRBV9|TRBJ1-2|once
CASLGGVNYGYTF
TGTGCCAGCCTCGGCGGGGTCAACTATGGCTACACCTTC
>TRBD1|TRBV18|TRBJ1-5|-
CASSRDRVNQPQHF
TGTGCCAGCTCCCGGGACAGGGTCAATCAGCCCCAGCATTTT
>TRBD1|TRBV10-3|TRBJ2-2|-
CAIGSEDRANTGELFF
TGTGCCATCGGCTCTGAGGACAGGGCGAACACCGGGGAGCTGTTTTTT
>TRBD2|TRBV25-1|TRBJ2-7|-
CASSEPGLAGGHEQYF
TGTGCCAGCAGTGAACCGGGACTAGCGGGGGGGCATGAGCAGTACTTC
>-|TRBV9|TRBJ2-1|few
CASSESGASYNEQFF
TGTGCCAGCAGCGAATCAGGGGCCTCCTACAATGAGCAGTTCTTC